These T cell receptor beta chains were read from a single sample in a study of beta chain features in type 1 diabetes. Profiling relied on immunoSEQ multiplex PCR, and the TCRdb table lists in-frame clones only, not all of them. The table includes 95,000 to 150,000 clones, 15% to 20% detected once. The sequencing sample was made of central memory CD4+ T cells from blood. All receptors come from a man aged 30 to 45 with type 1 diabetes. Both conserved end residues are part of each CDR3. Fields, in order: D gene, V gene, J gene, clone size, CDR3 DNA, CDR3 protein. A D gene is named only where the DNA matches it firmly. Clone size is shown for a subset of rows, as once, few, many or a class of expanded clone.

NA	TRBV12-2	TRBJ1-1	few	TGTGCAAGTCGCACCCGACAGGGAGTGAGATCTTTCTTT	CASRTRQGVRSFF
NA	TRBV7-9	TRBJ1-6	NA	TGTGCCAGCAGACCCGGGGCAGATAAATCACCCCTCCACTTT	CASRPGADKSPLHF
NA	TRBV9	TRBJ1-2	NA	TGTGCCAGCAGCGTATATCTGGATGGCTATGGCTACACCTTC	CASSVYLDGYGYTF
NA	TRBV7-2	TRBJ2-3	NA	TGTGCCAGCAGCGGTGGGAGGGGGAGGGCAGATACGCAGTATTTT	CASSGGRGRADTQYF
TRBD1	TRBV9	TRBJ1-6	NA	TGTGCCAGCAGCGTCGACTCCGGGACAGGGACTTCACCCCTCCACTTT	CASSVDSGTGTSPLHF
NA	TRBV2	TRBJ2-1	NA	TGTGCCAGCAGTGAAAATCGCGTTCAGGACAATGAGCAGTTCTTC	CASSENRVQDNEQFF
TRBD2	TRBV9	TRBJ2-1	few	TGTGCCAGCAGCATCGGGACTAGCGGGCCTCCATACAATGAGCAGTTCTTC	CASSIGTSGPPYNEQFF
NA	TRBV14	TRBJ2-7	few	TGTGCCAGCAGCCAAGATTGGAGGGCGTACGAGCAGTACTTC	CASSQDWRAYEQYF
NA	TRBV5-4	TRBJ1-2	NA	TGTGCCAGCAGACCTAGCCTTATTAACGAGAATGGCTACACCTTC	CASRPSLINENGYTF
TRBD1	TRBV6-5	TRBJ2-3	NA	TGTGCCAGCAGTTCCTCAACGACAGGGCGCACAGATACGCAGTATTTT	CASSSSTTGRTDTQYF
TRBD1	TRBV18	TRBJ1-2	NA	TGTGCCAGCTCATTAGAAACAGGGGCAGAAAATGGCTACACCTTC	CASSLETGAENGYTF
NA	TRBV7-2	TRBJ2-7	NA	TGTGCCAGCAGCTTATCCCCAGGAGCCACCTACGAGCAGTACTTC	CASSLSPGATYEQYF
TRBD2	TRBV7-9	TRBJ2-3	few	TGTGCCAGCAGCTCGTACCGGGAGGCAGATACGCAGTATTTT	CASSSYREADTQYF
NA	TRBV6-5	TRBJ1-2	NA	TGTGCCAGCAGTTCAGTTGCTAACTATGGCTACACCTTC	CASSSVANYGYTF
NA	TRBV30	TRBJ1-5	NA	TGTGCCTGGAGCGCCACAGGGCAGCCCCAGCATTTT	CAWSATGQPQHF
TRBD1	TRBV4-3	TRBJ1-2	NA	TGCGCCAGCAGCCAGGCCGGGACAGGGAGTAACTATGGCTACACCTTC	CASSQAGTGSNYGYTF
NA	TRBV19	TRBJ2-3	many	TGTGCCAGTAGTATATCCCCATTCCCGGATACGCAGTATTTT	CASSISPFPDTQYF
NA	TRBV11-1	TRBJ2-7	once	TGTGCCAGCAGCTTAGGAAGTGCCGCCTACGAGCAGTACTTC	CASSLGSAAYEQYF
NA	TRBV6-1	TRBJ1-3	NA	TGTGCCAGCAGTTTAGGACCGATCTCTGGAAACACCATATATTTT	CASSLGPISGNTIYF
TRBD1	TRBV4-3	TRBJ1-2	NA	TGCGCCAGCAGCCAGGGACAGGGCCTTGGCTATGGCTACACCTTC	CASSQGQGLGYGYTF
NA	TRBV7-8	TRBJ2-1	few	TGTGCCAGCAGCCCCGGGATCCTACGAGAGCACAATGAGCAGTTCTTC	CASSPGILREHNEQFF
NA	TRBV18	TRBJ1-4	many	TGTGCCAGCTCGTGGAGTAATGAAAAACTGTTTTTT	CASSWSNEKLFF
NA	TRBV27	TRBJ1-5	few	TGTGCCAGCAGACCGGGACGGAATCAGCCCCAGCATTTT	CASRPGRNQPQHF
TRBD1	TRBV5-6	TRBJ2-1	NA	TGTGCCAGCAGAGAGACAGGGGTTAACAATGAGCAGTTCTTC	CASRETGVNNEQFF
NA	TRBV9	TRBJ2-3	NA	TGTGCCAGCAGCGTAATGACAGGCACAGATACGCAGTATTTT	CASSVMTGTDTQYF
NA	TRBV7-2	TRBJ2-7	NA	TGTGCCAGCAGCTTAGCCGGTACGGAGATCTACGAGCAGTACTTC	CASSLAGTEIYEQYF
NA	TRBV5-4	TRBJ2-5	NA	TGTGCCAGCAGCTTGGGGGAGTTAAAGACCCAGTACTTC	CASSLGELKTQYF
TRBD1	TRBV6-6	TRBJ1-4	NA	TGTGCCAGCAGTTACGGGACAGGGGAAAAACTGTTTTTT	CASSYGTGEKLFF
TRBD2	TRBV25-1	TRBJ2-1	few	TGTGCCAGCAGTGCTAGCGGGGGGGCCTTCCACAATGAGCAGTTCTTC	CASSASGGAFHNEQFF
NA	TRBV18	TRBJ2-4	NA	TGTGCCAGCTCACCACAGGAAGGGTACATTCAGTACTTC	CASSPQEGYIQYF
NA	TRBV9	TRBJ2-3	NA	TGTGCCAGCAGCGTAGAATGGTCAGATACGCAGTATTTT	CASSVEWSDTQYF
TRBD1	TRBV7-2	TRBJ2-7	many	TGTGCCAGCAGCCAGGGACAGGGACGCGAGCAGTACTTC	CASSQGQGREQYF
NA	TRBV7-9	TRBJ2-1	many	TGTGCCAGCAGTTCCATTTACAATGAGCAGTTCTTC	CASSSIYNEQFF
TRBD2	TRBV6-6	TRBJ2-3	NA	TGTGCCATAAGCGGGGGTGGCACAGATACGCAGTATTTT	CAISGGGTDTQYF
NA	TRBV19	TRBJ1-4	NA	TGTGCCAGTAGACAAATGATGGCAAGCGAAAAACTGTTTTTT	CASRQMMASEKLFF
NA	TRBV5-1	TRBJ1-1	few	TGCGCCAGCGGCTCGGATGGGTATTGGACTGAAGCTTTCTTT	CASGSDGYWTEAFF
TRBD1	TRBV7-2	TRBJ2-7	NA	TGTGCCAGCAGCTTAGCCGGCGGGGACAGGGGCGAGCAGTACTTC	CASSLAGGDRGEQYF
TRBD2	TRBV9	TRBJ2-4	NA	TGTGCCAGCAGCGCTAGCGGGGGGGCACCCCAAAACATTCAGTACTTC	CASSASGGAPQNIQYF
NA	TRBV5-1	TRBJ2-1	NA	TGCGCCAGCAGCTTGGAAGGATATGAGCAGTTCTTC	CASSLEGYEQFF
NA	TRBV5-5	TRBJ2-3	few	TGTGCCAGCAGCTTGGGGTACAGGAGCACAGATACGCAGTATTTT	CASSLGYRSTDTQYF
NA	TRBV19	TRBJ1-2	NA	TGTGCCAGTAGTTCCACGACTGCCAACTATGGCTACACCTTC	CASSSTTANYGYTF
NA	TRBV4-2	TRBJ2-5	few	TGTGCCAGCAGCCCACCGGGCCAGGGAGAGACCCAGTACTTC	CASSPPGQGETQYF
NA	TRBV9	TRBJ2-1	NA	TGTGCCAGCAGCCTATCAGGTGACAGCAATGAGCAGTTCTTC	CASSLSGDSNEQFF
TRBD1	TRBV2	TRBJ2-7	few	TGTGCCAGCAGGGACAGGGAGTACGAGCAGTACTTC	CASRDREYEQYF
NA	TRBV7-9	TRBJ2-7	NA	TGTGCCAGCGGCGCGATTGGGGGATCCTACGAGCAGTACTTC	CASGAIGGSYEQYF
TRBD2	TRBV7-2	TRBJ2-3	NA	TGTGCCAGCAGCGCCGTACTAGCGGGGACAGATACGCAGTATTTT	CASSAVLAGTDTQYF
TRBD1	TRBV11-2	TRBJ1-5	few	TGTGCCAGCAGCGCAGGGACAGCCAATCAGCCCCAGCATTTT	CASSAGTANQPQHF
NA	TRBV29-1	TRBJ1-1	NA	TGCAGCGTTACTTGGGGCGACACGAACACTGAAGCTTTCTTT	CSVTWGDTNTEAFF
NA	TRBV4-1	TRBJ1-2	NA	TGCGCCAGCAGCCAAGACGTCACAGGGTATAATGGCTACACCTTC	CASSQDVTGYNGYTF
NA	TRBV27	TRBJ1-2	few	TGTGCCAGCGCTCGGCAGGGGTACTATGGCTACACCTTC	CASARQGYYGYTF
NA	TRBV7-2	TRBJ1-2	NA	TGTGCCAGCAGCTTAGATCCGGTGCGCAACTATGGCTACACCTTC	CASSLDPVRNYGYTF
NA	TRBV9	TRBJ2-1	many	TGTGCCAGCAGCGTTGGCCGGGGGCCCCGATACAATGAGCAGTTCTTC	CASSVGRGPRYNEQFF
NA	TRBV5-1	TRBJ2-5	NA	TGCGCCAGCAGCTTGGATGGAGACCAAGAGACCCAGTACTTC	CASSLDGDQETQYF
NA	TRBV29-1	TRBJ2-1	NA	TGCAGCGTTGTAGTCAGGGTCTATGAGCAGTTCTTC	CSVVVRVYEQFF
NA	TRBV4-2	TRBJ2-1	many	TGTGCCAGCAGCCAGGACATCTCTAGCGACAATGAGCAGTTCTTC	CASSQDISSDNEQFF
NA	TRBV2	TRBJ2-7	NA	TGTGCCAGCAAGTTATACAGGGAGGACTACGAGCAGTACTTC	CASKLYREDYEQYF
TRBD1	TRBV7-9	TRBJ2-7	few	TGTGCCAGCAGCGTGGGACAGGGTAGCCACGAGCAGTACTTC	CASSVGQGSHEQYF
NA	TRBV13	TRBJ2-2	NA	TGTGCCAGCAGCTCCCTCAATTGGGGGGTGAACACCGGGGAGCTGTTTTTT	CASSSLNWGVNTGELFF
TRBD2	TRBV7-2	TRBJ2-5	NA	TGTGCCAGCAGCCCACTAGCGGGGGCGGCAGGGACCCAGTACTTC	CASSPLAGAAGTQYF